The 29 T cell receptor beta chains presented below share a single source sample, sequenced in a study of T-cell reconstitution after alpha-beta-depleted transplantation in children. Unique molecular identifiers were incorporated into the prepared TCRbeta library. TCRdb reprocessed the PCR reads via MiXCR and lists one record per CDR3 protein. The sample gives roughly 66,000 distinct CDR3 sequences, 4.9% of which show up once; under 20% is in the top ten. Sequencing was performed on PBMCs, mostly from graft donor cells, taken 180 days after TCRalphabeta/CD19-depleted stem cell transplant. These receptors came from a boy less than two years old who had a stem cell transplant for acute myeloid leukemia, so the T cells may come from the graft donor.

This clonotype occurred many times. This chain links TRBV27 with TRBJ2-5; D unclear. This CDR3 comprises 13 residues. V was trimmed by 6 bases and J by 10 bases, leaving 18 bases between them. In germline, CDR1 is MNHEY, CDR2 SMNVEV (reference sequence). CDR3 DNA sequence: TGTGCCAGCAGCCCAAGTGGGTTCGGAGACCAGTACTTC. It is translated as CASSPSGFGDQYF.

This clonotype was counted many times. The V and J genes are TRBV6-1 and TRBJ2-2; D perhaps matches TRBD1 (5 bases). The CDR3 loop spans 17 amino acids. Trimming removed 6 bases from V and 0 bases from J, with 17 bases in between. Germline V gene lookup returns CDR1 MNHNS and CDR2 SASEGT. The chain's CDR3 is CASSLYPLGANTGELFF. CDR3 nucleotides: TGTGCCAGCAGCCTATACCCTTTAGGGGCGAACACCGGGGAGCTGTTTTTT.

This clonotype has at least ten counts. The chain couples TRBV10-3 to TRBJ2-4; 7 bases are a match to TRBD1. Germline lookup yields CDR1 ENHRY and CDR2 SYGVKD. The CDR3 consists of 15 residues. The V segment lost 4 bases and the J segment 6 bases; nucleotides outside the gene matches: 9. The CDR3 bases are TGTGCCATCAGTGGCGGACAGGCCCAAGCAAACATTCAGTACTTC. Translation: CAISGGQAQANIQYF.

This clonotype was counted many times. The chain carries TRBV6-5 and TRBJ2-3; D is unclear. The germline V and J ends were trimmed by 2 bases and 3 bases, with 9 bases remaining between them. Germline V gene sequence: CDR1 MNHEY, CDR2 SVGAGI. The CDR3 totals 14 residues. CDR3 amino acids: CASSYRVWTDTQYF. The CDR3 nucleotides read TGTGCCAGCAGTTACAGGGTTTGGACAGATACGCAGTATTTT.

This clonotype appeared many times. The rearrangement joins TRBV12-3 or TRBV12-4 to TRBJ2-2, with D maybe TRBD1 (6 bases). The length of the CDR3 is 17 residues. Trimming took 7 bases from V and 0 from J, leaving 18 bases between them. CDR3: CASNPSTGHPNTGELFF. The CDR3 DNA follows: TGTGCCAGCAACCCGTCGACGGGACACCCGAACACCGGGGAGCTGTTTTTT.

In its sample, this clonotype was seen many times. The chain recombines TRBV12-3 or TRBV12-4 with TRBJ2-2; D is unclear. V was trimmed by 5 bases and J by 4 bases, leaving 17 bases between them. The CDR3 totals 16 residues. In nucleotides, the CDR3 is TGTGCCAGCAGTCCCCCATGGAACATTCTCACCGGGGAGCTGTTTTTT. Amino acids: CASSPPWNILTGELFF.

There are many counts of this clonotype. The genes are TRBV12-3 or TRBV12-4 and TRBJ2-7; no firm D call. This CDR3 has 15 residues. V dropped 1 base and J dropped 1 base, with 11 bases sitting between them. The CDR3 reads CASSLGNPRSYEQYF. CDR3 DNA sequence: TGTGCCAGCAGTTTAGGCAATCCACGGTCCTACGAGCAGTACTTC.

Many counts were recorded for this clonotype. The chain employs TRBV21-1 and TRBJ2-5; TRBD1 is the table's D call and was not checked against the DNA. TRBV21-1 is a pseudogene segment. The CDR3 is made up of 13 amino acids. The CDR3 reads CASSKGGGETQYF. CDR3 in DNA: TGTGCCAGCAGCAAAGGTGGGGGCGAGACCCAGTACTTC.

This clonotype has a count of ten or more. The V and J genes are TRBV20-1 and TRBJ1-3; D is possibly TRBD1 (5 bases). Germline CDR1 reads DFQATT; CDR2 reads SNEGSKA (reference sequence). V dropped 5 bases and J dropped 0 bases, with 11 bases sitting between them. The CDR3 has 14 amino acids. The CDR3 spells CSAVWGTSGNTIYF. The CDR3 nucleotides are TGCAGTGCTGTATGGGGGACCTCTGGAAACACCATATATTTT.

This clonotype was observed at least ten times. The gene calls are TRBV6-2 or TRBV6-3 and TRBJ1-5; D ambiguous. Trimming removed 0 bases at V and 4 bases at J, with 10 bases between. The CDR3 runs to 15 residues. Germline CDR1 and CDR2: MNHEY and SVGEGT. The CDR3 DNA follows: TGTGCCAGCAGTTACTCGGGCGGATGGAATCAGCCCCAGCATTTT. Its translation: CASSYSGGWNQPQHF.

Ten or more counts support this clonotype. V is TRBV28 and J is TRBJ2-1; 11 bases are a match to TRBD1. The CDR3 covers 14 residues. The V segment lost 6 bases and the J segment 7 bases; nucleotides outside the gene matches: 5. Germline V gene data show CDR1 as MDHEN and CDR2 as SYDVKM. CDR3 amino acids: CASSSWDRGNEQFF. As DNA, the CDR3 is TGTGCCAGCAGCTCCTGGGACAGGGGGAATGAGCAGTTCTTC. Drawing the rest from reference TRBV28 and TRBJ2-1, the complete variable domain is DVKVTQSSRYLVKRTGEKVFLECVQDMDHENMFWYRQDPGLGLRLIYFSYDVKMKEKGDIPEGYSVSREKKERFSLILESASTNQTSMYLCASSSWDRGNEQFFGPGTRLTVL.

This clonotype occurred many times. The CDR3 sequence is CASSLRQGGTEAFF. DNA for the CDR3: TGTGCCAGCAGCTTAAGGCAGGGAGGGACTGAAGCTTTCTTT. This chain links TRBV11-3 with TRBJ1-1; perhaps TRBD1 as D (5 bases). In germline, CDR1 is SGHNT, CDR2 YENEEA. V was cut by 2 bases and J by 5 bases, with 12 bases left in between. CDR3 size: 14 residues.

This clonotype was observed many times. The genes are TRBV20-1 and TRBJ2-2; perhaps D is TRBD1 or TRBD2 (6 bases each). This CDR3 spans 13 amino acids. Germline V gene data show CDR1 as DFQATT and CDR2 as SNEGSKA (reference sequence). Trimming removed 8 bases at V and 4 bases at J, with 14 bases between. CDR3 sequence reads: CSYREATTGELFF. Written as DNA, the CDR3 is TGCAGTTACAGGGAGGCCACCACCGGGGAGCTGTTTTTT.

This clonotype was counted at least ten times. This chain uses TRBV9 with TRBJ1-5, with 7 bases identical to TRBD1. V lost 4 bases to trimming and J lost 6 bases; unmatched junction nucleotides: 7. CDR1 is SGDLS and CDR2 is YYNGEE in the germline V gene. CDR3 length: 14 residues. For the CDR3, the DNA is TGTGCCAGCAGCCTAGAGGGGGCTGGTCAGCCCCAGCATTTT. Translation: CASSLEGAGQPQHF.

This clonotype was found many times. The V call is TRBV6-5, the J call TRBJ1-2; unclear D gene. The V gene's germline CDR1 is MNHEY and CDR2 SVGAGI. The ends were cut back, 8 bases at V and 3 bases at J, with 7 bases in the middle. The CDR3 loop spans 11 amino acids. DNA for the CDR3: TGTGCCAGCGGCGGCGACTATGGCTACACCTTC. Translating it yields CASGGDYGYTF.

This clonotype was detected many times. This chain connects TRBV20-1 to TRBJ2-4, with D hard to call. CDR1 and CDR2 (germline): DFQATT, SNEGSKA (reference sequence). There are 17 residues in the CDR3. Trimming stripped 0 bases from V and 0 bases from J, with 15 bases between. CDR3 DNA: TGCAGTGCTAGAGATTTTGAGTTAGGGATAGCCAAAAACATTCAGTACTTC. As protein: CSARDFELGIAKNIQYF.

This clonotype came up many times. The rearrangement uses TRBV7-6 and TRBJ2-2; 11 positions match TRBD2. The V segment lost 2 bases and the J segment 7 bases; nucleotides outside the gene matches: 9. CDR1 and CDR2 from the germline V gene are SGHVS and FNYEAQ. The length of the CDR3 is 17 residues. The CDR3 region is CASSLRLAGGQSGELFF. The CDR3 bases are TGTGCCAGCAGCTTAAGGCTAGCGGGGGGCCAAAGCGGGGAGCTGTTTTTT.

This clonotype was seen ten or more times. The chain uses TRBV30 and TRBJ2-2; perhaps TRBD2 as D (5 bases). This CDR3 comprises 12 residues. Deletions cut 4 bases from V and 5 bases from J, with 8 bases between. The germline V gene has CDR1 GTSNPN and CDR2 SVGIG (reference sequence). The CDR3 DNA reads TGTGCCTGGACTAGCCTTACCGGGGAGCTGTTTTTT. It encodes CAWTSLTGELFF.

This clonotype was seen ten or more times. This chain joins TRBV5-1 and TRBJ2-1, with no clear D. From germline, CDR1 is SGHRS and CDR2 YFSETQ. Trimming pared 0 bases from V and 4 bases from J, leaving 11 bases between. The CDR3 spans 15 residues. The CDR3 DNA is TGCGCCAGCAGCTTGGACGGGCGTGGGTACAATGAGCAGTTCTTC. This translates into CASSLDGRGYNEQFF.

This clonotype was seen ten or more times. The genes are TRBV12-3 or TRBV12-4 and TRBJ1-3; D might be TRBD1 (6 bases). The CDR3 is 15 amino acids. The V end was cut by 6 bases, the J end by 0 bases, with 12 bases between. The CDR3 reads CASSGTSVSGNTIYF. CDR3 sequence (DNA): TGTGCCAGCAGCGGGACATCGGTCTCTGGAAACACCATATATTTT.

This clonotype came up many times. The chain combines TRBV7-2 with TRBJ1-2, with 8 bases identical to TRBD1. This CDR3 region has 14 residues. Germline V gene sequence: CDR1 SGHTA, CDR2 FQGNSA. V lost 3 bases, J lost 4 bases, and 4 bases stayed unmatched. CDR3 sequence: CASSLDRVVYGYTF. DNA for the CDR3: TGTGCCAGCAGCTTGGACAGGGTCGTCTATGGCTACACCTTC.

This clonotype occurred many times. V usage is TRBV6-1 and J usage is TRBJ2-7, with 14 bases identical to TRBD2. Germline V lookup: CDR1 MNHNS, CDR2 SASEGT. This CDR3 has 16 amino acids. J lost 4 bases, V lost 7 bases, and 9 bases had no gene match. The CDR3 is CASIEGTSGGRYEQYF. The CDR3 nucleotides read TGTGCCAGCATCGAAGGGACTAGCGGGGGTCGGTACGAGCAGTACTTC.

There are many counts of this clonotype. The rearrangement uses TRBV7-2 and TRBJ1-6; D is possibly TRBD1 (6 bases). Germline CDR1 and CDR2: SGHTA and FQGNSA. The ends were cut back, 5 bases at V and 7 bases at J, with 18 bases in the middle. The length of the CDR3 is 16 residues. This CDR3 reads CASSPGPGAGNSPLHF. CDR3 coding DNA: TGTGCCAGCAGCCCGGGTCCGGGGGCGGGAAATTCACCCCTCCACTTT.

This clonotype was recorded many times. This chain joins TRBV11-2 and TRBJ2-7; tentatively, D is TRBD1 or TRBD2 (5 bases each). CDR3 size: 13 residues. Trimming cost V 3 bases and J 5 bases, with 11 bases left between them. Germline loops: CDR1 SGHAT, CDR2 FQNNGV. The CDR3: CASSLGLGDEQYV. DNA for the CDR3: TGTGCCAGCAGCTTGGGTTTGGGGGACGAGCAGTACGTC.

This clonotype was seen ten or more times. The chain has TRBV3-1 and TRBJ2-1; 7 bases align to TRBD2. Trimming at V came to 0 bases and at J to 9 bases, leaving 5 bases not matched to a gene. The CDR3 extends over 14 amino acids. Germline V CDR1 and CDR2: LGHDT, YNNKEL (reference sequence). CDR3 sequence reads: CASSQDRGVSEQFF. The CDR3 DNA reads as TGTGCCAGCAGCCAAGATCGGGGGGTTAGTGAGCAGTTCTTC.

This clonotype was detected ten times or more. The chain carries TRBV9 and TRBJ2-3; perhaps TRBD2 as D (7 bases). The CDR3 is made up of 15 amino acids. Trimming left V 0 bases short and J 6 bases short, with 14 bases between. CDR1 is SGDLS and CDR2 is YYNGEE in the germline V gene. In DNA, the CDR3 is TGTGCCAGCAGCGTAGTGGGGGGGGGCGGGGATACGCAGTATTTT. It specifies CASSVVGGGGDTQYF.

This clonotype has at least ten counts. The rearrangement uses TRBV20-1 and TRBJ2-5; D may match TRBD1 or TRBD2 (6 bases each). The CDR3 contains 14 residues. Germline CDR1 reads DFQATT; CDR2 reads SNEGSKA (reference sequence). The germline V and J ends were trimmed by 7 bases and 3 bases, with 18 bases remaining between them. CDR3 sequence (DNA): TGCAGTGGGGTAGGAGGGGGGCTCAAAGAGACCCAGTACTTC. Its protein product is CSGVGGGLKETQYF.

This clonotype was recorded at least ten times. The V call is TRBV5-5, the J call TRBJ2-7; TRBD2 is a possible D gene (5 bases). Per germline, CDR1 SGHKS and CDR2 YYEKEE (reference sequence). The CDR3 loop spans 13 amino acids. V lost 9 bases and J lost 0, with 13 bases in between. As DNA, the CDR3 is TGTGCCACCGGGGAGTGGGGCTCCTACGAGCAGTACGTC. Protein sequence: CATGEWGSYEQYV.

This clonotype showed up many times. The J gene is TRBJ1-1, the V gene TRBV7-9; D remains ambiguous. Trimming took off 4 bases at V and 8 bases at J, with 8 bases between the two ends. Per germline, CDR1 SEHNR and CDR2 FQNEAQ (reference sequence). This CDR3 spans 11 amino acids. CDR3 loop: CASSYTREAFF. In DNA form, the CDR3 reads TGTGCCAGCAGCTACACCCGGGAAGCTTTCTTT.